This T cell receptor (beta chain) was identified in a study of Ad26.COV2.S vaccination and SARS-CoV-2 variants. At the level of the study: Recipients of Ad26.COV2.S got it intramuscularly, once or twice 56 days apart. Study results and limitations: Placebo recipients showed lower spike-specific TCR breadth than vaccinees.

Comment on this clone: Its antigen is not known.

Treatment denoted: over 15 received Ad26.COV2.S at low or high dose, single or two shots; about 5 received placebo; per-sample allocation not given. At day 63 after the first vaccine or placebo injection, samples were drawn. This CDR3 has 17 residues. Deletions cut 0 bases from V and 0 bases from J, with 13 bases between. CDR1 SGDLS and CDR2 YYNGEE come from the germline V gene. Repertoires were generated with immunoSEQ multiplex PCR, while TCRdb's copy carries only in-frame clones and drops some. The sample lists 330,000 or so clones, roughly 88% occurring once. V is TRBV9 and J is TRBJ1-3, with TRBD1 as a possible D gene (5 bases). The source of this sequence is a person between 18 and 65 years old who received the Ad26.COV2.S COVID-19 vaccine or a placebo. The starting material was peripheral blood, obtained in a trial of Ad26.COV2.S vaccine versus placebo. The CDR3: CASSVELDSSSGNTIYF. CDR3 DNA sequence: TGTGCCAGCAGCGTAGAGTTAGACAGCAGCTCTGGAAACACCATATATTTT.